This TCR beta chain emerged from a study of cytomegalovirus exposure and HLA in healthy donors. Study-level points and caveats: As was reported, the classifier diagnosed cytomegalovirus status with high specificity and sensitivity. A few CMV-associated chains were confirmed in vitro to be specific for CMV antigens. A later analysis found first-cohort TCR clusters tended to co-occur in the 120 or so validation repertoires. The study put under 200 TCR beta chains on its list as cytomegalovirus-associated.

Concerning this clone itself: What it recognizes is unknown.

Using immunoSEQ multiplex PCR, the repertoire was profiled, and TCRdb retains in-frame clones only, with some absent. The data show approximately 230,000 clones, with roughly 87% seen just once and approximately 12% held by the top ten. The CDR3 contains 16 residues. Trimming removed 5 bases at V and 0 bases at J, with 14 bases between. CDR1 is LGHNA and CDR2 is YSLEER in the germline V gene. The sequencing sample was made of PBMCs. This chain connects TRBV4-3 to TRBJ1-3; no clear D gene. The clonotype originates from a man aged 18 to 29 in good health and CMV-seropositive. This CDR3 is CASSESGSSSGNTIYF. In DNA form, the CDR3 reads TGCGCCAGCAGCGAATCTGGAAGTAGCTCTGGAAACACCATATATTTT.